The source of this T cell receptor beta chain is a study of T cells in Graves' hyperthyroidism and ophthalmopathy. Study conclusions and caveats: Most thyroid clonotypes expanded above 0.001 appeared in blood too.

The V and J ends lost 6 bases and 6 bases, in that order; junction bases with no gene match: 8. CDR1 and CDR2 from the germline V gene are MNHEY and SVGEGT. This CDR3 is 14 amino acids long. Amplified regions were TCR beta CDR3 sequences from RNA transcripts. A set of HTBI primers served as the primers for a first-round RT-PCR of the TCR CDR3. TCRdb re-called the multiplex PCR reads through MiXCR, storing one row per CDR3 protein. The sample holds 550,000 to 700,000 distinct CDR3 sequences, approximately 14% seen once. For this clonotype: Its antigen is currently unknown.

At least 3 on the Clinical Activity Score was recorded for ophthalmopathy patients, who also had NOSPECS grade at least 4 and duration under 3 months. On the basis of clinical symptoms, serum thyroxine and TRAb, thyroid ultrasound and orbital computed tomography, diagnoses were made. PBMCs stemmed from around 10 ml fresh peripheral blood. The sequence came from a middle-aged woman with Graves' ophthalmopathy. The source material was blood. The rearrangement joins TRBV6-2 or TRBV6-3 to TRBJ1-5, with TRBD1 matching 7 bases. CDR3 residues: CASRPDRERQPQHF. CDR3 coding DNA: TGTGCCAGCAGACCCGACAGGGAACGTCAGCCCCAGCATTTT.